The clone carrying this T cell receptor (beta chain) was seen only a few times. The entry originates in a study of blood T cell repertoires in COVID-19. The CDR3 is 16 residues long. J lost 6 bases, V lost 2 bases, and 9 bases had no gene match. Looked up from germline, CDR1 is MNHEY and CDR2 is SVGEGT. Using immunoSEQ multiplex PCR, the repertoire was profiled, and TCRdb retains in-frame clones only, with some absent. The sample consists of a few hundred thousand clones, roughly 84% of them appearing once. The chain combines TRBV6-2 or TRBV6-3 with TRBJ2-7; 11 bases align to TRBD2. Material for sequencing was peripheral blood. This TCR came from a woman aged 18-35 years with acute or convalescent COVID-19. The CDR3 DNA reads as TGTGCCAGCAGTTACACCGGGACTAGCGGTACTTTCGAGCAGTACTTC. Residues: CASSYTGTSGTFEQYF.